The text below deals with one T cell receptor beta chain. Antigen unknown. Profiled with immunoSEQ multiplex PCR; TCRdb holds only in-frame clones, not every one. The repertoire has about 2.5 million clones, about 90% of them found once; the top ten carry 0.3% to 0.4%. This sample was taken from a study of shared clonotypes between healthy human individuals. The donors, healthy adults who were HIV-negative, had experienced no recent acute infections or vaccinations. Only Caucasian adults living in Nashville, Tennessee made up the donor group. General study points: Four donors held approximately 5% of naive CD4 clonotypes in common.

Per the germline V gene, CDR1 is MNHEY and CDR2 is SVGAGI. This CDR3 has 14 amino acids. The germline V and J ends were trimmed by 2 bases and 6 bases, with 13 bases remaining between them. The V call is TRBV6-5, the J call TRBJ1-1, with D unresolved. Sequencing was performed on naive CD4+ T cells from PBMCs. Noted subset: CD45RA+ positively selected. This TCR was recovered from a man aged 18 to 30 in good health. Some clones in this sample may be carry-over from other donors' samples. For the CDR3, the DNA is TGTGCCAGCAGTTACGAGAGTCCTATCGCTGAAGCTTTCTTT. Translation: CASSYESPIAEAFF.